Only a few counts were recorded for the clone carrying this T cell receptor (beta chain). Its target is not known. The CDR3 loop spans 13 amino acids. V was clipped by 4 bases and J by 6 bases, with 14 bases between them. The germline gives CDR1 SGHDT, CDR2 YYEEEE. These data originate in a study of T-cell memory formation after mild COVID-19. Turning to the study itself: TCR clusters largely stayed donor specific. General study results and limits: Pre-infection memory held some responding clones, suggesting pre-existing cross-reactive T cells responded. Contracting CD4+ clones sat mainly in CM and EM; CD8+ in EMRA.

5'RACE with constant-segment primers yielded barcoded, UMI-tagged TCR alpha and TCR beta cDNA libraries. TCRdb reprocessed the 5' RACE reads with MiXCR, giving one entry per CDR3 protein. Of around 320,000 distinct CDR3 sequences in the sample, approximately 19% were seen once. J is TRBJ2-7 and V is TRBV5-6; D might be TRBD2 (6 bases). The sample was PBMCs or a T cell subset sorted from them (not recorded which). This sequence originates from a man younger than 30 who had mild COVID-19 (a few samples of this study predate the infection). Cell type and time point are not known. The CDR3 here is CASSRRVGTEQYV. CDR3 DNA: TGTGCCAGCAGCCGGAGGGTTGGTACCGAGCAGTACGTC.